Listed here are 27 T cell receptor beta chains from one sample, sequenced in a study of T-cell reconstitution after alpha-beta-depleted transplantation in children. For TCRbeta, the library was prepared with unique molecular identifiers. TCRdb re-analysed the PCR reads in MiXCR, keeping a single row per CDR3 protein. The table lists 450,000 to 600,000 distinct CDR3 sequences, 10% of them singletons. The specimen comprised PBMCs, sampled before TCRalphabeta/CD19-depleted stem cell transplant. The receptor source for this set is a child aged 2 to 15 with inherited bone marrow failure, due to receive a stem cell transplant.

This clonotype was seen repeatedly, ten times or more. The chain recombines TRBV28 with TRBJ2-1; the match to TRBD2 covers 7 bases. This CDR3 comprises 14 residues. The V gene's germline CDR1 is MDHEN and CDR2 SYDVKM. V dropped 6 bases and J dropped 7; count of bases not matched to a gene: 9. The CDR3, as DNA: TGTGCCAGCAGGGAGGGAGGGCTGAAGAATGAGCAGTTCTTC. Translated: CASREGGLKNEQFF. The entire variable domain, with the rest obtained from reference TRBV28 and TRBJ2-1, is as follows: DVKVTQSSRYLVKRTGEKVFLECVQDMDHENMFWYRQDPGLGLRLIYFSYDVKMKEKGDIPEGYSVSREKKERFSLILESASTNQTSMYLCASREGGLKNEQFFGPGTRLTVL.

This clonotype came up many times. The CDR3 DNA is TGTGCCAGCAGTCTTGGGACCCCGCGCGACGAGCAGTACTTC. As protein: CASSLGTPRDEQYF. This chain joins TRBV11-2 and TRBJ2-7; perhaps D is TRBD1 or TRBD2 (5 bases each). Germline CDR1 and CDR2: SGHAT and FQNNGV. This CDR3 spans 14 amino acids. Trimming cost V 6 bases and J 5 bases, with 17 bases left between them.

This clonotype occurred many times. The chain uses TRBV5-1 and TRBJ2-5, with D perhaps matching TRBD2 (5 bases). The germline CDR1 and CDR2 sequences are SGHRS and YFSETQ. V lost 5 bases, J lost 2 bases, and 13 bases lay in between. The CDR3 runs to 14 residues. The CDR3 nucleotides are TGCGCCAGCAGTTTGACGGGGAAGCAAGAGACCCAGTACTTC. Protein: CASSLTGKQETQYF.

The chain is built from TRBV6-1 and TRBJ2-7, with D possibly matching TRBD2 (6 bases). The CDR3 spans 14 residues. Germline V gives CDR1 MNHNS, CDR2 SASEGT. Trimming shortened V by 7 bases and J by 3 bases, and 16 bases separated the two germline ends. The DNA for the CDR3 is TGTGCCAGCACCCAAAGGAGGGGTCACTACGAGCAGTACTTC. Its translation: CASTQRRGHYEQYF.

In its sample, this clonotype was seen many times. DNA of the CDR3: TGCGCCAGCAGCTGGATAGTTTCAGATACGCAGTATTTT. Amino acid sequence: CASSWIVSDTQYF. The rearrangement links TRBV5-1 to TRBJ2-3; D call uncertain. The V gene's germline CDR1 is SGHRS and CDR2 YFSETQ. The CDR3 runs to 13 residues. V was cut by 3 bases and J by 4 bases, with 9 bases left in between.

In DNA form, the CDR3 reads TGTGCCTGGAGTGTACAGGACACCCAGTACTTC. Its protein is CAWSVQDTQYF. The chain has TRBV30 and TRBJ2-7; possibly TRBD1 for D (5 bases). CDR1 is GTSNPN, CDR2 SVGIG, per germline (reference sequence). This CDR3 has 11 amino acids. Trimming removed 0 bases from V and 10 bases from J, with 10 bases in between.

This chain uses TRBV19 with TRBJ2-2, with a weak D call TRBD2 (6 bases). The CDR3 runs to 14 residues. CDR1 is LNHDA, CDR2 SQIVND, per germline (reference sequence). V dropped 1 base and J dropped 4 bases, with 7 bases sitting between them. The CDR3 bases are TGTGCCAGTAGTATAGCCGGGGGCACCGGGGAGCTGTTTTTT. Translated, it gives CASSIAGGTGELFF.

This clonotype was seen repeatedly, ten times or more. This CDR3 is CASSRDSYTEAFF. The CDR3, as DNA: TGTGCCAGCAGCAGGGACAGCTACACTGAAGCTTTCTTT. V is TRBV9 and J is TRBJ1-1; TRBD1 agrees at 7 bases. Germline V CDR1 and CDR2: SGDLS, YYNGEE. V gave up 4 bases and J gave up 3 bases; unmatched junction bases: 3. This CDR3 comprises 13 residues.

This clonotype has only one observation. J is TRBJ2-7 and V is TRBV20-1; D is undetermined. The V gene lost 3 bases and the J gene lost 3 bases, with 9 bases spanning the gap. This CDR3 is 12 amino acids long. Germline CDR1 reads DFQATT; CDR2 reads SNEGSKA (reference sequence). The CDR3: CSASNPIYEQYF. The CDR3, as DNA: TGCAGTGCTAGCAACCCAATCTACGAGCAGTACTTC.

There are many counts of this clonotype. The V call is TRBV7-9, the J call TRBJ2-2; no reliable D call. The V end lost 5 bases, the J end lost 5 bases, and 21 bases lay between the germline ends. The germline gives CDR1 SEHNR, CDR2 FQNEAQ (reference sequence). CDR3 length equals 17 residues. The CDR3: CASSVPRAVAETGELFF. The CDR3 DNA sequence: TGTGCCAGCAGCGTCCCGCGCGCGGTAGCTGAGACCGGGGAGCTGTTTTTT.

In this sample, this clonotype turned up many times. The chain combines TRBV2 with TRBJ2-1; D gene unclear. This CDR3 has 11 residues. V lost 8 bases, J lost 4 bases, and 6 bases lay in between. Germline CDR1 is SNHLY and CDR2 is FYNNEI. CDR3 sequence reads: CASAPYNEQFF. The CDR3 bases are TGTGCCAGCGCACCTTACAATGAGCAGTTCTTC. Using reference TRBV2 and TRBJ2-1 for the parts outside the CDR3, the full variable domain is EPEVTQTPSHQVTQMGQEVILRCVPISNHLYFYWYRQILGQKVEFLVSFYNNEISEKSEIFDDQFSVERPDGSNFTLKIRSTKLEDSAMYFCASAPYNEQFFGPGTRLTVL.

Points on this clonotype: A read error may be the cause here, since a much bigger clone is one base away. The genes are TRBV29-1 and TRBJ2-3; the D call may be TRBD1 or TRBD2 (5 bases each). Germline V gene lookup returns CDR1 SQVTM and CDR2 ANQGSEA. CDR3 length: 12 residues. V was shortened by 5 bases and J by 6 bases, with 12 bases between the two germline ends. The CDR3 sequence is CSVLTAVDTQYF. CDR3 nucleotide sequence: TGCAGCGTTCTGACAGCGGTGGATACGCAGTATTTT.

This clonotype was picked up many times. This chain uses TRBV5-1 with TRBJ1-3; D gene ambiguous. Trimming removed 4 bases from V and 5 bases from J, with 13 bases in between. The CDR3 contains 14 residues. Germline values: CDR1 SGHRS, CDR2 YFSETQ. The CDR3 is CASSPAGDRNTIYF. As DNA, the CDR3 is TGCGCCAGCAGCCCGGCCGGGGATCGAAACACCATATATTTT.

The sample holds many counts of this clonotype. The chain is built from TRBV6-1 and TRBJ2-2; D is perhaps TRBD1 or TRBD2 (5 bases each). The V and J ends lost 5 bases and 2 bases respectively, with 12 bases between them. The CDR3 sequence is 15 residues long. Germline CDR1 reads MNHNS; CDR2 reads SASEGT. CDR3 protein: CASSTTGTNTGELFF. CDR3 in DNA: TGTGCCAGCAGTACGACCGGGACCAACACCGGGGAGCTGTTTTTT.

This clonotype was recorded many times. V gene TRBV20-1 combines with J gene TRBJ1-3; the D is unclear. Germline V gene lookup returns CDR1 DFQATT and CDR2 SNEGSKA (reference sequence). Between the trimmed V and J ends, which lost 5 bases and 0 bases, there was a span of 14 bases. The length of the CDR3 is 15 residues. CDR3 in DNA: TGCAGTGCTTACTTGGATAGTTTCTCTGGAAACACCATATATTTT. It encodes CSAYLDSFSGNTIYF.

This clonotype has at least ten counts. This chain links TRBV11-2 with TRBJ2-3, with a possible D match to TRBD2 (6 bases). The CDR3 spans 13 residues. V lost 1 base, J lost 8 bases, and 10 bases lay in between. CDR1 is SGHAT and CDR2 is FQNNGV in the germline V gene. In nucleotides, the CDR3 is TGTGCCAGCAGCTTAGCCGGGGGAGGTACGCAGTATTTT. Translation gives CASSLAGGGTQYF.

This clonotype was counted between two and nine times. The chain recombines TRBV5-1 with TRBJ2-1; D is possibly TRBD1 (5 bases). Between the trimmed V and J ends, which lost 5 bases and 0 bases, there was a span of 18 bases. The CDR3 runs to 17 residues. Germline values: CDR1 SGHRS, CDR2 YFSETQ. CDR3 loop: CASRTSGPRRSYNEQFF. CDR3 bases: TGCGCCAGCAGGACCTCAGGGCCCCGGCGCTCCTACAATGAGCAGTTCTTC.

This clonotype was observed a few times. The CDR3 region is CASSLSASGGTSVFF. The CDR3 DNA follows: TGTGCCAGCAGCTTATCGGCTAGCGGGGGGACCTCGGTGTTCTTC. The chain couples TRBV7-9 to TRBJ2-1, with 11 bases matching TRBD2. Germline CDR1 is SEHNR and CDR2 is FQNEAQ (reference sequence). V was pared by 2 bases and J by 15 bases, with 12 bases of the junction left unmatched. This CDR3 has 15 residues.

This clonotype was detected many times. The V and J genes are TRBV6-5 and TRBJ2-1; D not resolved. The germline gives CDR1 MNHEY, CDR2 SVGAGI. CDR3 length: 12 residues. The V and J ends lost 3 bases and 6 bases respectively, with 6 bases between them. The CDR3 reads CASSYTGNEQFF. CDR3 DNA: TGTGCCAGCAGTTATACTGGCAATGAGCAGTTCTTC.

This clonotype has at least ten counts. The chain is built from TRBV29-1 and TRBJ1-6; 8 nucleotides match TRBD1. The CDR3 runs 13 residues. The J segment lost 5 bases and the V segment lost 7 bases, leaving 4 bases of the junction unmatched. Germline V CDR1 and CDR2: SQVTM, ANQGSEA. The CDR3 loop is CSAATGDNSPLHF. The CDR3 DNA follows: TGCAGCGCCGCGACAGGGGATAATTCACCCCTCCACTTT.

The chain recombines TRBV20-1 with TRBJ2-7; possible D gene TRBD1, 6 bases. V lost 3 bases and J lost 0, with 12 bases in between. CDR1 and CDR2 from the germline V gene are DFQATT and SNEGSKA (reference sequence). This CDR3 has 14 residues. The CDR3 nucleotides read TGCAGTGCTAGGACAGGTTCTCTCTCCTACGAGCAGTACTTC. Amino acids: CSARTGSLSYEQYF.

The rearrangement uses TRBV30 and TRBJ1-5, with D tentatively TRBD1 (5 bases). The CDR3 sequence is 14 residues long. V lost 0 bases and J 3 bases, leaving 9 bases between the germline ends. CDR1 is GTSNPN, CDR2 SVGIG, per germline (reference sequence). CDR3 bases: TGTGCCTGGAGTGTGGGGACGACCAATCAGCCCCAGCATTTT. This encodes CAWSVGTTNQPQHF.

Many counts were recorded for this clonotype. The chain is built from TRBV7-9 and TRBJ2-5; D remains ambiguous. Trimming left V 5 bases short and J 8 bases short, with 21 bases between. Germline-derived CDR1 and CDR2 are SEHNR and FQNEAQ (reference sequence). This CDR3 is built from 15 residues. CDR3 sequence: CASSPGPIMTGTQYF. The DNA for the CDR3 is TGTGCCAGCAGCCCCGGACCCATAATGACTGGAACCCAGTACTTC.

The V and J genes are TRBV15 and TRBJ2-7, with TRBD2 matching over 13 bases. Per the germline V gene, CDR1 is LNHNV and CDR2 is YYDKDF (reference sequence). The V gene end was trimmed by 1 base and the J gene end by 0 bases; junction bases not matched to a gene: 3. The CDR3 runs to 17 residues. The CDR3 bases are TGTGCCACCAGCAGAGGACTAGCGGGAGGCAGCTCCTACGAGCAGTACTTC. Residues: CATSRGLAGGSSYEQYF.

This clonotype has more than one count but fewer than ten. The V gene is TRBV18, the J gene TRBJ2-1; D unclear. CDR1 KGHSH and CDR2 LQKENI come from the germline V gene. Trimming stripped 6 bases from V and 8 bases from J, with 8 bases between. The CDR3 is 11 residues long. The CDR3: CASSPQDEQFF. The CDR3 nucleotides are TGTGCCAGCTCGCCTCAAGATGAGCAGTTCTTC.

This clonotype came up many times. This rearrangement joins TRBV27 to TRBJ1-6; D may be TRBD1 (5 bases). From germline, CDR1 is MNHEY and CDR2 SMNVEV (reference sequence). V was trimmed by 3 bases and J by 9 bases, leaving 12 bases between them. The CDR3 totals 14 residues. CDR3 in amino acids: CASSFTGMSSPLHF. Written as DNA, the CDR3 is TGTGCCAGCAGTTTTACAGGCATGAGTTCACCCCTCCACTTT.

This clonotype turned up a few times. The V call is TRBV30, the J call TRBJ1-2; D is uncertain. Trimming stripped 7 bases from V and 8 bases from J, with 14 bases between. Germline assignment: CDR1 GTSNPN and CDR2 SVGIG (reference sequence). The CDR3 consists of 11 residues. The CDR3 region has the DNA TGTGCCTATAGGACGGGTGGAGGCTACACCTTC. Its translation: CAYRTGGGYTF.